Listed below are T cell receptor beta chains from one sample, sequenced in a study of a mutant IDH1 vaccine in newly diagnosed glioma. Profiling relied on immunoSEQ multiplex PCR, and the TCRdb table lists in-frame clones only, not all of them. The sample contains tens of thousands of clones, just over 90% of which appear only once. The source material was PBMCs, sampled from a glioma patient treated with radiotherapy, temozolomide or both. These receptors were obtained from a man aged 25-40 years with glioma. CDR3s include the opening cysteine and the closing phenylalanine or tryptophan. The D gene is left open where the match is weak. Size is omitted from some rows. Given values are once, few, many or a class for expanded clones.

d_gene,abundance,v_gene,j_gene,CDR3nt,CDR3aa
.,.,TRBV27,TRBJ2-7,TGTGCCAGCAGTTTAAATGGGCGAGAGCAGTACTTC,CASSLNGREQYF
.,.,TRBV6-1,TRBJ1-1,TGTGCCAGCAGTGAAAGTTTATTGGCGGGGAAGGGGGAAGCTTTCTTT,CASSESLLAGKGEAFF
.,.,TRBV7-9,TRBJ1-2,TGTGCCAGCAGCTCGTCAGCACAGGGATTCCGTGGCTACACCTTC,CASSSSAQGFRGYTF
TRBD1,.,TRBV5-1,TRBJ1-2,TGCGCCAGCAGCCGGACAGGTGACGATTACTTATGGGGCTACACCTTC,CASSRTGDDYLWGYTF
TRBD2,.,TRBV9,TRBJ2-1,TGTGCCAGCAGCGTAGATCCTAGCGGGACCTACAATGAGCAGTTCTTC,CASSVDPSGTYNEQFF
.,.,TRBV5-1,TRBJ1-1,TGCGCCAGCAGCTTGGGTGACACTGAAGCTTTCTTT,CASSLGDTEAFF
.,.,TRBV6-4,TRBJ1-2,TGTGCCAGCAGTGACAGGGGATTGGGTGGCTACACCTTC,CASSDRGLGGYTF
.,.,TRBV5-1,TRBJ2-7,TGCGCCAGCAGCTTGCTAGGGGAACCCCTCTACGAGCAGTACTTC,CASSLLGEPLYEQYF
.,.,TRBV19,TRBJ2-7,TGTGCCAGTTCTAGGGACGGCTCCTACGAGCAGTACTTC,CASSRDGSYEQYF
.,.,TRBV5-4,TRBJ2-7,TGTGCCAGCAGCGTCTCCTACGAGCAGTACTTC,CASSVSYEQYF
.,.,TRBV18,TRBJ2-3,TGTGCCAGCTCACCAGGGCCGGATACGCAGTATTTT,CASSPGPDTQYF
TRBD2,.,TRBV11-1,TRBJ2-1,TGTGCCAGCAGCGGCGGTAGCGGGAGTTTCCACAATGAGCAGTTCTTC,CASSGGSGSFHNEQFF
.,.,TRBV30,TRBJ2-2,TGTGCCTGGAGTGTAGAGAACACCGGGGAGCTGTTTTTT,CAWSVENTGELFF
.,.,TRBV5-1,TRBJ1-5,TGCGCCAGCAGACCAGATAGGGGCAATCAGCCCCAGCATTTT,CASRPDRGNQPQHF
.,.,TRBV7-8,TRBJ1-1,TGTGCCAGCAGCCTCATCGGTGAAGCTTTCTTT,CASSLIGEAFF
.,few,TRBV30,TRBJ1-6,TGTGCCTGGAGTGCCCTGGACCCTAATTCACCCCTCCACTTT,CAWSALDPNSPLHF
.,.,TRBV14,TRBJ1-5,TGTGCCAGCAGCCAATGGGGGGGACAGCCCCAGCATTTT,CASSQWGGQPQHF
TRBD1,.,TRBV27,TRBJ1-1,TGTGCCAGCAGGCCGACAGGGAGAACTGAAGCTTTCTTT,CASRPTGRTEAFF
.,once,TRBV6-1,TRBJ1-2,TGTGCCAGCAGTGAATTGTGGCAGGGAGGGTATGGCTATGGCTACACCTTC,CASSELWQGGYGYGYTF
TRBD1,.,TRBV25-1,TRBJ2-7,TGTGCCAGCAGTGAGCTATCGGGACAGGGGGTCCGCAAGCAGTACTTC,CASSELSGQGVRKQYF
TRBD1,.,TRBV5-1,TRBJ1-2,TGCGCCAGCAGCTTGGAGGGGGCTTTTGGAGGCTACACCTTC,CASSLEGAFGGYTF
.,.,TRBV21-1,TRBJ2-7,TGTGCCAGCAGCAATTGGGGGAGGGCCGCCGAGCAGTACTTC,CASSNWGRAAEQYF
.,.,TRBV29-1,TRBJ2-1,TGCAGCGTCGAGACGGTCTTAGGCCCCTACAATGAGCAGTTCTTC,CSVETVLGPYNEQFF
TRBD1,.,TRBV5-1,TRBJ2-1,TGCGCCAGCAGCGCCGGGACAGTGTACAATGAGCAGTTCTTC,CASSAGTVYNEQFF
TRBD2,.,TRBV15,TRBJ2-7,TGTGCCACCAGCAGAGATCGGGGGGGTCCCTACGAGCAGTACTTC,CATSRDRGGPYEQYF
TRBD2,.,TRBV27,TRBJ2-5,TGTGCCAGCAGTCCTCTTCGACTAGCGGGAGGAGAGGATAAAGAGACCCAGTACTTC,CASSPLRLAGGEDKETQYF
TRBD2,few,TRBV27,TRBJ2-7,TGTGCCAGCAGTTTAAAGGCGGGAGCCTACGAGCAGTACTTC,CASSLKAGAYEQYF
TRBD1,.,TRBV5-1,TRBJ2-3,TGCGCCAGCAGCTCCGGGGGACAGGGAACAGATACGCAGTATTTT,CASSSGGQGTDTQYF
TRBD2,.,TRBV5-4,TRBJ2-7,TGTGCCAGCACCCTTGGGGGAGGGGCCTACGAGCAGTACTTC,CASTLGGGAYEQYF
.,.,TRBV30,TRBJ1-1,TGTGCCTGGAGTGTGGCAGGGTGGGGAGGGTACACTGAAGCTTTCTTT,CAWSVAGWGGYTEAFF
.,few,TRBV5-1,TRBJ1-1,TGCGCCAGCAGCCCGTACTTCCCTGGGATGAACACTGAAGCTTTCTTT,CASSPYFPGMNTEAFF
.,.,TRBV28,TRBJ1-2,TGTGCCAGCAGTTTCGAGGGAGGGAACTATGGCTACACCTTC,CASSFEGGNYGYTF
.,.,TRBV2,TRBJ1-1,TGTGCCAGCAGCCCTCGGACGGCACTGCCTGAAGCTTTCTTT,CASSPRTALPEAFF
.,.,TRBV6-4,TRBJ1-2,TGTGCCAGCAGTGACTCGGGGCCGACGGGTGGCTACACCTTC,CASSDSGPTGGYTF
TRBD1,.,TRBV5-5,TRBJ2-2,TGTGCCAGCATACAGGGGTTAGGAAACACCGGGGAGCTGTTTTTT,CASIQGLGNTGELFF
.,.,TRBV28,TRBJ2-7,TGTGCCAGCAGTATAGGGGGGTACGAGCAGTACTTC,CASSIGGYEQYF
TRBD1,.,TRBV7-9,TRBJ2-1,TGTGCCAGCAGCTTAGGAGGCCAGGGGGCAAATGAGCAGTTCTTC,CASSLGGQGANEQFF
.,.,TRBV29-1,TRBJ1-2,TGCAGCGCCAGGACGTCTGCGGACTATGGCTACACCTTC,CSARTSADYGYTF
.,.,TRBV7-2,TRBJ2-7,TGTGCCAGCAGCTTAACCCGTTCCGTGTACGAGCAGTACTTC,CASSLTRSVYEQYF
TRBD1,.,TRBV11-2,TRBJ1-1,TGTGCCAGCAGGCTTTACAGGGGGAGCAGCACTGAAGCTTTCTTT,CASRLYRGSSTEAFF
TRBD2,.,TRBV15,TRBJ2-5,TGTGCCACCAGCAGAGAGGGGGGGGGTCCGTACCAAGAGACCCAGTACTTC,CATSREGGGPYQETQYF
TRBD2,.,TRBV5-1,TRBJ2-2,TGCGCCAGCAGCTCGACCACTAGCGGGAGATACACCGGGGAGCTGTTTTTT,CASSSTTSGRYTGELFF
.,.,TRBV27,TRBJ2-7,TGTGCCAGCAGAACAGGGATGGGGCTCTACGAGCAGTACTTC,CASRTGMGLYEQYF
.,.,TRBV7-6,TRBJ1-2,TGTGCCAGCAGCTTAGGCCCAGGGGAGGGCTATGGCTACACCTTC,CASSLGPGEGYGYTF
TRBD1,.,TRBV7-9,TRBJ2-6,TGTGCCAGCAGCGGCACTCCCGGGACAGCCCTCTCTGGGGCCAACGTCCTGACTTTC,CASSGTPGTALSGANVLTF
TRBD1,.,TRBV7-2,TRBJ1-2,TGTGCCAGCAGCTTCCGGGACAGGGGGCACACCTTC,CASSFRDRGHTF
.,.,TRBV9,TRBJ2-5,TGTGCCAGCAGCGTAGATGGGACCAAAGAGACCCAGTACTTC,CASSVDGTKETQYF
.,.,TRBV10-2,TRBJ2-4,TGCGCCAGCAGTGAGGGGTTCGGCACCCTAGAGATTCAGTACTTC,CASSEGFGTLEIQYF
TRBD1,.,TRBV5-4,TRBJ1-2,TGTGCCAGCAGCTCTAGACAGGGGTATGGCTACACCTTC,CASSSRQGYGYTF
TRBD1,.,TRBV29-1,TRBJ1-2,TGCAGCGTCGTGACAGGGCCCTATGGCTACACCTTC,CSVVTGPYGYTF
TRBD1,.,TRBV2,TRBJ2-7,TGTGCCAGCAGTGAAGATTATAGGGACAGGAGCTACGAGCAGTACTTC,CASSEDYRDRSYEQYF
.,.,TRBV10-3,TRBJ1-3,TGTGCCATCAGTGAGTCGACAGCCGTCTCTGGAAACACCATATATTTT,CAISESTAVSGNTIYF
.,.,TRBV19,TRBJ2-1,TGTGCCAGTACCCCGGGACGCCTGGACAATGAGCAGTTCTTC,CASTPGRLDNEQFF
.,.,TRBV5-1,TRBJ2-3,TGCGCCAGCAGCTCACAGGGCGCAGATACGCAGTATTTT,CASSSQGADTQYF
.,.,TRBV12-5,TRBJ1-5,TGTGCTAGTGGCCTACATCAGCCCCAGCATTTT,CASGLHQPQHF
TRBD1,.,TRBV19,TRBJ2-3,TGTGCCAGTAGATCCCAAGGGGGACAGGACCTGCATACGCAGTATTTT,CASRSQGGQDLHTQYF
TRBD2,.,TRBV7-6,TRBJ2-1,TGTGCCAGCAGCTTAGAAGGGATGCGGGAGTGGATGAATGAGCAGTTCTTC,CASSLEGMREWMNEQFF
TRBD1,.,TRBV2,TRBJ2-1,TGTGCCAGCACGGGAACAGGGGTTCCTTACAATGAGCAGTTCTTC,CASTGTGVPYNEQFF
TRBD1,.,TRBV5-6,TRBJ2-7,TGTGCCAGCAGCTTGGGGGGGGACAGGGGCTACGAGCAGTACTTC,CASSLGGDRGYEQYF
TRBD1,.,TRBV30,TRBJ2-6,TGTGCCTGGAGTGAAACAGGGGCTGCGGGGGCCAACGTCCTGACTTTC,CAWSETGAAGANVLTF